The 6 T cell receptor beta chains reported below all come from one sample, sequenced in a study of blood T cell dynamics during melanoma immunotherapy. Time point given: week 3, after first cycle of checkpoint inhibitor. TCRdb's table, derived via immunoSEQ multiplex PCR, lists solely in-frame clones and lacks some. Altogether about 11,000 clones are present, around nine tenths being singletons, with the ten largest covering roughly 6.1%. The sequenced sample was blood, obtained from a patient treated with checkpoint blockade. These receptors were taken from a human donor with melanoma.

The gene calls are TRBV27 and TRBJ2-1; D ambiguous. V was clipped by 3 bases and J by 7 bases, with 7 bases between them. This CDR3 contains 12 residues. Germline CDR1 reads MNHEY; CDR2 reads SMNVEV (reference sequence). This chain's CDR3 is CASSFDRNEQFF. The CDR3, as DNA: TGTGCCAGCAGTTTTGACCGAAATGAGCAGTTCTTC.

The rearrangement joins TRBV6-5 to TRBJ1-3, with D perhaps matching TRBD1 (5 bases). The CDR3 loop spans 15 amino acids. V was trimmed by 6 bases and J by 4 bases, leaving 16 bases between them. Germline CDR1 is MNHEY and CDR2 is SVGAGI. The CDR3 bases are TGTGCCAGCAGGCAGGGCGACAATAGAGGAAACACCATATATTTT. Translated: CASRQGDNRGNTIYF.

This clone is a singleton in its sample. The V and J genes are TRBV7-2 and TRBJ1-2; D perhaps matches TRBD1 (6 bases). Trimming pared 4 bases from V and 2 bases from J, leaving 14 bases between. Germline lookup yields CDR1 SGHTA and CDR2 FQGNSA. This CDR3 spans 15 amino acids. The CDR3 protein is CASSSGGGHNYGYTF. The CDR3 nucleotides are TGTGCCAGCAGCTCAGGCGGGGGGCACAACTATGGCTACACCTTC.

V and J are TRBV7-3 and TRBJ2-3, with TRBD2 matching 7 bases. Germline lookup yields CDR1 SGHTA and CDR2 FQGTGA. Trimming took 1 base from V and 1 from J; bases not matched to a gene: 2. The CDR3 has 15 residues. CDR3 bases: TGTGCCAGCAGCTTAATCAGCGGGGGCACAGATACGCAGTATTTT. This encodes CASSLISGGTDTQYF.

Here the CDR3 DNA reads TGTGCCAGCAGCGACAGGGGAAAGACCCAGTACTTC. This codes for CASSDRGKTQYF. The rearrangement joins TRBV14 to TRBJ2-5; 8 bases match TRBD1. With 5 bases clipped from V and 6 bases from J, the junction kept 2 bases outside the gene matches. The CDR3 extends over 12 amino acids. Germline V gene sequence: CDR1 SGHDN, CDR2 FVKESK.

This chain uses TRBV27 with TRBJ1-5, with a possible D match to TRBD1 (5 bases). Trimming pared 2 bases from V and 4 bases from J, leaving 9 bases between. This CDR3 region has 14 residues. CDR1 is MNHEY, CDR2 SMNVEV, per germline (reference sequence). The CDR3 bases are TGTGCCAGCAGTTTACGGACACCTAATCAGCCCCAGCATTTT. Translating gives CASSLRTPNQPQHF.